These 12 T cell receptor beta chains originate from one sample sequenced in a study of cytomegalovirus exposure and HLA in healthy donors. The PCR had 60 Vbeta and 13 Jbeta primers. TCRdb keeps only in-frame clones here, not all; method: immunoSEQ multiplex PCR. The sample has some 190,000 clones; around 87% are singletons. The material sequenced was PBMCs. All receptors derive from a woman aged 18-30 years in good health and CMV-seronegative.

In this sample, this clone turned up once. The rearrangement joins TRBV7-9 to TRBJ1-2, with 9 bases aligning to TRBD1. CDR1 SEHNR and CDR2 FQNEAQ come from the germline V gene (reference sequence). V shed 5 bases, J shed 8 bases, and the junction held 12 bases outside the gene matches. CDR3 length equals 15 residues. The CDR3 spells CASSQRQGEEDGYTF. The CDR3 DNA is TGTGCCAGCAGCCAGCGACAGGGGGAGGAGGACGGCTACACCTTC.

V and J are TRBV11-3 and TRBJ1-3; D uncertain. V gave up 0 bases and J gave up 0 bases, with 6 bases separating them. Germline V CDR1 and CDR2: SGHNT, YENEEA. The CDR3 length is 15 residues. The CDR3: CASSLERGSGNTIYF. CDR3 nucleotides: TGTGCCAGCAGCTTAGAACGGGGCTCTGGAAACACCATATATTTT.

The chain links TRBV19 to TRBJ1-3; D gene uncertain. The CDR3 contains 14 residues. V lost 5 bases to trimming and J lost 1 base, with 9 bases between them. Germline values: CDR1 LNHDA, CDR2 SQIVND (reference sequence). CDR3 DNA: TGTGCCAGTAGTCTATTAGTTTCTGGAAACACCATATATTTT. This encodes CASSLLVSGNTIYF.

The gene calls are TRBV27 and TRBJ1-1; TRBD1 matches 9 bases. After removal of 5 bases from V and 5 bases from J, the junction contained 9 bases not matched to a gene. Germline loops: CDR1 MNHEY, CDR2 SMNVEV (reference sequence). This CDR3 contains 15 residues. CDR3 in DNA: TGTGCCAGCAGTATAATACAGGGGGCTGGGACTGAAGCTTTCTTT. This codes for CASSIIQGAGTEAFF.

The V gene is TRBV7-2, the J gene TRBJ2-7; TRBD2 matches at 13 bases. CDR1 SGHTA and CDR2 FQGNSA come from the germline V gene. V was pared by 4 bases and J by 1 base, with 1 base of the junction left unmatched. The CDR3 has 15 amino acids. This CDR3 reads CASSSLAGGSYEQYF. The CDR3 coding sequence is TGTGCCAGCAGCTCACTAGCGGGAGGGTCCTACGAGCAGTACTTC.

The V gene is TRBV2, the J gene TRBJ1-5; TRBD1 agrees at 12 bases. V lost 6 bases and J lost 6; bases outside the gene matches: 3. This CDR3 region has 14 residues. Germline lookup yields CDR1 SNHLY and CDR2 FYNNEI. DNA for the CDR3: TGTGCCAGCAGCGGGACAGGGGGCAGTCAGCCCCAGCATTTT. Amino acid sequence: CASSGTGGSQPQHF.

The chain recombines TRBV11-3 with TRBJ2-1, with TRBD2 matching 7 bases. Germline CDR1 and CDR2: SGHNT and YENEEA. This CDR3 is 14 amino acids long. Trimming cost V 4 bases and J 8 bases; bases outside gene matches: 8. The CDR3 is CASSSPPSGDEQFF. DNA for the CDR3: TGTGCCAGCAGCTCCCCACCTAGCGGCGATGAGCAGTTCTTC.

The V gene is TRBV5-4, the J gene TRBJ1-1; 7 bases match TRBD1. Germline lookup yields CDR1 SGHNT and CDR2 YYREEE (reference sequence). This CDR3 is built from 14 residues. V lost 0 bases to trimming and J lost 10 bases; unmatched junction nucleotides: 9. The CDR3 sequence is CASSLGDRVGGAFF. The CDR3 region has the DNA TGTGCCAGCAGCTTGGGTGACAGGGTTGGTGGAGCTTTCTTT.

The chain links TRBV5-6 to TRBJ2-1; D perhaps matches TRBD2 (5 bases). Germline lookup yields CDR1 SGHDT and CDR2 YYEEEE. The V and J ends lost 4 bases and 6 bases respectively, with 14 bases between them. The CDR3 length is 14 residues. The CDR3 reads CASSVGSTGNEQFF. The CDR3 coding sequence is TGTGCCAGCAGCGTTGGGAGCACGGGCAATGAGCAGTTCTTC.

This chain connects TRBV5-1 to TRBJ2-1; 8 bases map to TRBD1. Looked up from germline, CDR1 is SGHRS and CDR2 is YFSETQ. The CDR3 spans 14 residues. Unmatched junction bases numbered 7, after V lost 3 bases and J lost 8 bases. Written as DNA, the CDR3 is TGCGCCAGCAGCTCGGACAGGGAGTACGATGAGCAGTTCTTC. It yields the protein CASSSDREYDEQFF.

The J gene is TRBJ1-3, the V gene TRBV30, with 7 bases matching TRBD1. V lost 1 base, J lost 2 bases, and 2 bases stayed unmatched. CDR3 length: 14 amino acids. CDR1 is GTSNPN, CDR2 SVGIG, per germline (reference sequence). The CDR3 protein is CAWSGQGAGNTIYF. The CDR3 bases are TGTGCCTGGAGTGGACAGGGAGCTGGAAACACCATATATTTT.

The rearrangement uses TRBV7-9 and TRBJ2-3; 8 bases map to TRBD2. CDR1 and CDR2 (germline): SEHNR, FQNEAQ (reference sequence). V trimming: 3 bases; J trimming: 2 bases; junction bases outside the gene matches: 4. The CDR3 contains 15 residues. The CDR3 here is CASSFGGGPTDTQYF. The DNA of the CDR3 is TGTGCCAGCAGCTTTGGCGGGGGGCCCACAGATACGCAGTATTTT.